This T cell receptor beta chain was sequenced for a study of blood T cell repertoires in COVID-19. Background on the study: The United States, Italy and Spain were the sources of the acute and convalescent COVID-19 samples. PBMCs, B-cell-depleted T cells, or T cells were the source of the cDNA or gDNA that made up the material.

Original methodology: Nucleated cell number was recorded as an estimate derived from reference gene primer amplification. Libraries were prepared by immunoSEQ multiplex PCR; TCRdb keeps only in-frame clonotypes and omits some of them. V, J and clone size are taken as reported in that table, and D and trimming were inferred from the DNA itself. Seen here are around 84,000 clones, 75% to 85% observed once, and the top ten hold roughly 36%. The table lists this clone with a few counts. Germline V CDR1 and CDR2: LNHDA, SQIVND (reference sequence). The CDR3 runs 14 residues. V lost 4 bases and J 4 bases, leaving 11 bases between the germline ends. Seattle's enrolled individuals joined amid active infection and were then monitored longitudinally.

The source is a man between 60 and 75 years old with COVID-19, enrolled during active disease. Sequencing input: peripheral blood. The chain employs TRBV19 and TRBJ1-5; TRBD1 is a possible D gene (6 bases). CDR3 coding DNA: TGTGCCAGTAGTACGCAGGGGATAAATCAGCCCCAGCATTTT. The encoded protein is CASSTQGINQPQHF.